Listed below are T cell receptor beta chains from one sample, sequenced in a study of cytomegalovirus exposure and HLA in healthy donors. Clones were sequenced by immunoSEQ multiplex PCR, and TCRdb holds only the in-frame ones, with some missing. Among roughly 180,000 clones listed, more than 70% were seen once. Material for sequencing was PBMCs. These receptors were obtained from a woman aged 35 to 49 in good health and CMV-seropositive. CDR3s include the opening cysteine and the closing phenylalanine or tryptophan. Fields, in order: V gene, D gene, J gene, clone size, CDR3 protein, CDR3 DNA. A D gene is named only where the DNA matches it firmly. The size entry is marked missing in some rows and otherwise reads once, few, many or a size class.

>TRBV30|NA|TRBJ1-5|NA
CAWSRDSNQPQHF
TGTGCCTGGAGCCGGGACTCCAATCAGCCCCAGCATTTT
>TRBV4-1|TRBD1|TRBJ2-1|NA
CASSDNRGDEQFF
TGCGCCAGCAGCGATAACAGGGGTGATGAGCAGTTCTTC
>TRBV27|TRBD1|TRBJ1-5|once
CASSLSGTGGNQPQHF
TGTGCCAGCAGTTTATCAGGTACAGGGGGCAATCAGCCCCAGCATTTT
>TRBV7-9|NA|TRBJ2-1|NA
CASTLLALNEQFF
TGTGCCAGCACCCTTCTAGCTCTCAATGAGCAGTTCTTC
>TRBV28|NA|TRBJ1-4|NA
CASGFWLRGEKLFF
TGTGCCAGCGGGTTCTGGTTGAGAGGTGAAAAACTGTTTTTT
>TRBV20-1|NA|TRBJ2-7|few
CSARLYEQYF
TGCAGTGCTAGACTCTACGAGCAGTACTTC
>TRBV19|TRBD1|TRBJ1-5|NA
CASSNTHRGLQPQHF
TGTGCCAGTAGTAACACCCACAGGGGGCTTCAGCCCCAGCATTTT
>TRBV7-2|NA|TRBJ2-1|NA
CASSPTRETAYNEQFF
TGTGCCAGCAGCCCGACCCGGGAAACAGCCTACAATGAGCAGTTCTTC
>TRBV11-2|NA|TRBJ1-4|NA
CASRAGKGGPNEKLFF
TGTGCCAGCAGGGCGGGCAAGGGAGGTCCTAATGAAAAACTGTTTTTT
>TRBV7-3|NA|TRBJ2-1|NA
CASSLGQASNNEQFF
TGTGCCAGCAGCTTAGGTCAAGCTAGCAACAATGAGCAGTTCTTC
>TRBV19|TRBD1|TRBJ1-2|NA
CASRVPSGTDYGYTF
TGTGCCAGTAGGGTCCCATCCGGGACAGATTATGGCTACACCTTC
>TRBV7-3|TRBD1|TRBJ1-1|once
CASSKDRASTEAFF
TGTGCCAGCTCCAAGGACAGGGCTAGCACTGAAGCTTTCTTT
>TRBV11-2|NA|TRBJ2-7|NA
CASSLGFDGTQYF
TGTGCCAGCAGCTTAGGTTTCGACGGGACTCAGTACTTC
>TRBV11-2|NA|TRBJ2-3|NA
CASSPRLVKEDTQYF
TGTGCCAGCAGCCCCCGACTAGTTAAGGAAGATACGCAGTATTTT
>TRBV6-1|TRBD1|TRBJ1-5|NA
CASSKDRANQPQHF
TGTGCCAGCAGCAAGGACAGGGCCAATCAGCCCCAGCATTTT
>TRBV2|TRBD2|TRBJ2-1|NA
CASSLNSQAGSYNEQFF
TGTGCCAGCAGCCTAAATTCGCAAGCGGGATCTTACAATGAGCAGTTCTTC
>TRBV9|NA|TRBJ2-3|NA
CASTTGWSTDTQYF
TGTGCCAGCACTACAGGGTGGTCTACAGATACGCAGTATTTT
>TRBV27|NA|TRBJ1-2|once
CASSLSGGSTHRTF
TGTGCCAGCAGTTTATCAGGAGGGAGTACCCACCGCACCTTC
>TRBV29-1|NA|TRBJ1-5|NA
CSVALSAGADQPQHF
TGCAGCGTTGCTCTATCAGCGGGGGCGGATCAGCCCCAGCATTTT
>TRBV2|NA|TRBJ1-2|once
CASSPLERFDGYTF
TGTGCCAGCAGTCCCTTAGAACGGTTCGATGGCTACACCTTC
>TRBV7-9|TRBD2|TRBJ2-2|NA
CASSPRVAGAVGELFF
TGTGCCAGCAGCCCCCGGGTAGCGGGAGCGGTTGGGGAGCTGTTTTTT
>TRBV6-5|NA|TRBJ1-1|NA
CASSYPGQSNTEAFF
TGTGCCAGCAGTTATCCGGGACAATCAAACACTGAAGCTTTCTTT
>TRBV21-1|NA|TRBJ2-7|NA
CASSKGASGRAGTYEQYF
TGTGCCAGCAGCAAAGGGGCTAGCGGGAGGGCGGGCACCTACGAGCAGTACTTC
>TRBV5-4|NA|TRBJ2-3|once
CASSMAGSYSTDTQYF
TGTGCCAGCAGCATGGCCGGGTCCTATAGCACAGATACGCAGTATTTT
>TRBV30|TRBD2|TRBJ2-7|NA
CAWRDTSGRSAYEQYF
TGTGCCTGGAGGGATACTAGCGGGAGGTCGGCCTACGAGCAGTACTTC
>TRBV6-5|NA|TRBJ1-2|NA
CASSYPGRGGYTF
TGTGCCAGCAGTTACCCCGGTAGGGGTGGCTACACCTTC
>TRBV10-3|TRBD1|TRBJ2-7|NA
CAISDRDSTGYRYEQYF
TGTGCCATCAGTGACCGAGACTCGACAGGGTATCGCTACGAGCAGTACTTC
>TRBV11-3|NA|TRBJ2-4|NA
CASSLRLPIAKNIQYF
TGTGCCAGCAGCTTAAGACTACCCATAGCCAAAAACATTCAGTACTTC
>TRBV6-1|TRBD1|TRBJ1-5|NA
CASSVGGKPQHF
TGTGCCAGCAGTGTAGGGGGCAAGCCCCAGCATTTT
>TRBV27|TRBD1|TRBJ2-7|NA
CASSLQGASYEQYF
TGTGCCAGCAGTTTACAGGGGGCCTCCTACGAGCAGTACTTC
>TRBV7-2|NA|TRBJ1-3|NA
CASSLGGTRSGNTIYF
TGTGCCAGCAGCTTAGGGGGGACTCGCTCTGGAAACACCATATATTTT
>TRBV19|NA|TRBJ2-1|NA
CASSISSEVEQFF
TGTGCCAGTAGTATATCTAGCGAGGTTGAGCAGTTCTTC
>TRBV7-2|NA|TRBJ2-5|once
CASSHQGGLETQYF
TGTGCCAGCAGCCATCAGGGGGGTTTAGAGACCCAGTACTTC
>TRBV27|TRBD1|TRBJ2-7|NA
CASSRQGVSYEQYF
TGTGCCAGCAGCCGACAGGGAGTCTCCTACGAGCAGTACTTC
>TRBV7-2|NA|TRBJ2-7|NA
CASSSHLGSPAYEQYF
TGTGCCAGCAGCTCACACCTCGGGAGTCCCGCCTACGAGCAGTACTTC
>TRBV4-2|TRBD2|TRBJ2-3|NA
CASSQDEAGEVTDTQYF
TGTGCCAGCAGCCAAGACGAAGCGGGAGAGGTCACAGATACGCAGTATTTT
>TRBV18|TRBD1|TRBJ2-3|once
CASSPPGQGTPDTQYF
TGTGCCAGCTCACCTCCGGGACAGGGGACCCCAGATACGCAGTATTTT
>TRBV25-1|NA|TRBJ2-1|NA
CASSVAGRVSYNEQFF
TGTGCCAGCAGTGTCGCGGGCAGAGTCTCCTACAATGAGCAGTTCTTC
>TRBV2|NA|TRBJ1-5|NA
CASRERTVGNQPQHF
TGTGCCAGCAGAGAAAGGACAGTAGGCAATCAGCCCCAGCATTTT
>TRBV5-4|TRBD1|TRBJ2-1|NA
CASSAGQGVINEQFF
TGTGCCAGCAGCGCGGGACAGGGGGTTATCAATGAGCAGTTCTTC
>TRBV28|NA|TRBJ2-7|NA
CASRNEKGAYEQYF
TGTGCCAGCAGGAACGAGAAAGGGGCCTACGAGCAGTACTTC
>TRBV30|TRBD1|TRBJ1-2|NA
CAWSGTGVGYTF
TGTGCCTGGAGTGGGACAGGGGTCGGCTACACCTTC
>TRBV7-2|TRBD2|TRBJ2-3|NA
CASSSASGRVTDTQYF
TGTGCCAGCAGCTCCGCTAGCGGGAGGGTCACAGATACGCAGTATTTT
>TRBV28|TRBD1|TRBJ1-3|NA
CAGTGVNSGNTIYF
TGTGCCGGGACAGGGGTGAACTCTGGAAACACCATATATTTT
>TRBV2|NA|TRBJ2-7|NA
CASSDSEGLSYEQYF
TGTGCCAGCAGTGACTCGGAGGGCCTCTCCTACGAGCAGTACTTC
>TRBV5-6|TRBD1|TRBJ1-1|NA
CASSLARGANTEAFF
TGTGCCAGCAGCCTCGCCAGGGGGGCTAACACTGAAGCTTTCTTT
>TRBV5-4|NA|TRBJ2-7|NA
CASSLVLAEYYEQYF
TGTGCCAGCAGCTTGGTCCTAGCAGAATACTACGAGCAGTACTTC
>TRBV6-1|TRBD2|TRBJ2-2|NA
CASSVEAGAGGELFF
TGTGCCAGCAGTGTCGAAGCGGGAGCCGGCGGGGAGCTGTTTTTT
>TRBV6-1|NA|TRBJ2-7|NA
CASTGGTGHSYEQYF
TGTGCCAGCACCGGAGGGACCGGACATTCCTACGAGCAGTACTTC
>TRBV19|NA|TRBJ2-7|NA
CASSIEARRQQYF
TGTGCCAGTAGTATAGAAGCGCGGCGCCAGCAGTACTTC
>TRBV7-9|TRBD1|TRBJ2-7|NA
CASSSRRTGSYEQYF
TGTGCCAGCAGCTCCCGCAGGACAGGGAGCTACGAGCAGTACTTC
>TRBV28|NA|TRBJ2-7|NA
CASSRQVLEQYF
TGTGCCAGCAGCCGGCAGGTTCTCGAGCAGTACTTC
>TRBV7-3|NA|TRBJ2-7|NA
CASSLMGGPVAGEQYF
TGTGCCAGCAGCTTAATGGGGGGCCCCGTAGCGGGCGAGCAGTACTTC
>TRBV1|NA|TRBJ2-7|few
CTSSQYGTSGSWTYEQYF
TGCACCAGCAGCCAATACGGGACTAGCGGTTCCTGGACCTACGAGCAGTACTTC
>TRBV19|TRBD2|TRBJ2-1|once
CASSTSDSSYNEQFF
TGTGCCAGTAGCACTAGCGACAGCTCCTACAATGAGCAGTTCTTC
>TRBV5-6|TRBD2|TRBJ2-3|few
CASSLWGAGDDTQYF
TGTGCCAGCAGCCTGTGGGGAGCGGGAGACGATACGCAGTATTTT
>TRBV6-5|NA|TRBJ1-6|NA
CASSYSGVHNSPLHF
TGTGCCAGCAGTTACTCAGGGGTCCATAATTCACCCCTCCACTTT
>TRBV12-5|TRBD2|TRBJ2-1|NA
CASTPSGSAYNEQFF
TGTGCTAGCACACCTAGCGGGAGTGCCTACAATGAGCAGTTCTTC